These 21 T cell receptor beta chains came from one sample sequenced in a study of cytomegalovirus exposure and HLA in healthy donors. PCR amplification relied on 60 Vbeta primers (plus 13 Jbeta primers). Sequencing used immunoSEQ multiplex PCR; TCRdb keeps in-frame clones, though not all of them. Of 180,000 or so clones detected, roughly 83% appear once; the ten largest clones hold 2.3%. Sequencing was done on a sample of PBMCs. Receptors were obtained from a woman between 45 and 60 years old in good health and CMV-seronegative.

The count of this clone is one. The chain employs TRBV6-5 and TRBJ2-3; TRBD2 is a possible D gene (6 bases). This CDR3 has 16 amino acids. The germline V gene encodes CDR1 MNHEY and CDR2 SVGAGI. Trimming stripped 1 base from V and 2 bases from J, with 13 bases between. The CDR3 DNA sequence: TGTGCCAGCAGTTACTTGGTGCGGGGCACCACAGATACGCAGTATTTT. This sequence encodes CASSYLVRGTTDTQYF.

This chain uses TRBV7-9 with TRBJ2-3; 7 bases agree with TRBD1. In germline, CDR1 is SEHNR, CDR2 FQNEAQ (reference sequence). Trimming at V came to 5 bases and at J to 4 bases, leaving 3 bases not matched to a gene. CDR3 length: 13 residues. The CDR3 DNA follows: TGTGCCAGCAGCCGGGACAGCTCAGATACGCAGTATTTT. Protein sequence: CASSRDSSDTQYF.

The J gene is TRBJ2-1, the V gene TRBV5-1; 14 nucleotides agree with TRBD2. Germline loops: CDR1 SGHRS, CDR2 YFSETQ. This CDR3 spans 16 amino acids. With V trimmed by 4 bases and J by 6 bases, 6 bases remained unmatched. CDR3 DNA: TGCGCCAGCAGCCCCGACGGGACTAGCGGGGGCAATGAGCAGTTCTTC. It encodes CASSPDGTSGGNEQFF.

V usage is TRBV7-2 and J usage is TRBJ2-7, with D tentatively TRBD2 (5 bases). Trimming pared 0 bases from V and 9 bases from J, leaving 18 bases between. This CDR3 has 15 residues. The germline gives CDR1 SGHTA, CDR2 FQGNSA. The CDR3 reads CASSLARSGSNGQYF. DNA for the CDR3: TGTGCCAGCAGCTTAGCGAGGTCGGGGTCCAACGGGCAGTACTTC.

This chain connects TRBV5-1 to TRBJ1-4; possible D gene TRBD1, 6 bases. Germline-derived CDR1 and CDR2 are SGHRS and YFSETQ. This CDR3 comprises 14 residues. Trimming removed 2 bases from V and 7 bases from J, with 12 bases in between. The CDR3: CASSLTGRGEKLFF. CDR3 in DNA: TGCGCCAGCAGCTTAACAGGGAGGGGTGAAAAACTGTTTTTT.

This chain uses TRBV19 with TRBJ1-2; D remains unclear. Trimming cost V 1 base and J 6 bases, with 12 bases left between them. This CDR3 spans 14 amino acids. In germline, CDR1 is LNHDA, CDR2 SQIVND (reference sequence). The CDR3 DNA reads TGTGCCAGTAGTATAGGGAGCCCTGTGGATGGCTACACCTTC. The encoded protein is CASSIGSPVDGYTF.

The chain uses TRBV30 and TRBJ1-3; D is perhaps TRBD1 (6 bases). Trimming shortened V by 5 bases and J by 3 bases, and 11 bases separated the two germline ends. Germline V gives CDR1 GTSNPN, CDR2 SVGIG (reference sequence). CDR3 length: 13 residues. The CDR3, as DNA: TGTGCCTGGCAGACAGGACTTGGAAACACCATATATTTT. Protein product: CAWQTGLGNTIYF.

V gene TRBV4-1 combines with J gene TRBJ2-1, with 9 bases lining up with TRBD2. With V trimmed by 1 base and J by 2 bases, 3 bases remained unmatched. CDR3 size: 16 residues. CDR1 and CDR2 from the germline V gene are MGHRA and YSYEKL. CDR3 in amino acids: CASSQGGGRAYNEQFF. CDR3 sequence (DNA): TGCGCCAGCAGCCAAGGAGGCGGGAGGGCCTACAATGAGCAGTTCTTC.

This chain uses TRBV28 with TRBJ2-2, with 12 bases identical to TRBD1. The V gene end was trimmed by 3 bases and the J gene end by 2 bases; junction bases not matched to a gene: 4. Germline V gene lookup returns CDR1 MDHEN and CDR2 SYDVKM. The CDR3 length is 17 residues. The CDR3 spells CASSLQGQGANTGELFF. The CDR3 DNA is TGTGCCAGCAGTTTGCAGGGACAGGGGGCCAACACCGGGGAGCTGTTTTTT.

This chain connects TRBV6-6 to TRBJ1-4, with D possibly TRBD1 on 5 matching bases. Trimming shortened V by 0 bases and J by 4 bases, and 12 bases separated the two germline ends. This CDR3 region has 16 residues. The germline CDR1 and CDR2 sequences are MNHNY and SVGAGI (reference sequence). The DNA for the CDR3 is TGTGCCAGCAGTTACTCGTTTAGACAGCTTAATGAAAAACTGTTTTTT. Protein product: CASSYSFRQLNEKLFF.

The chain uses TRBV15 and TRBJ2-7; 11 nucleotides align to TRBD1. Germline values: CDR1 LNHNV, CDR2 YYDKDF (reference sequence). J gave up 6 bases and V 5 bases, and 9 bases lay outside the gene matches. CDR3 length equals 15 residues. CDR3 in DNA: TGTGCCACCAGCCCGGGGACAGGGGGTTTGAGCGAGCAGTACTTC. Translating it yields CATSPGTGGLSEQYF.

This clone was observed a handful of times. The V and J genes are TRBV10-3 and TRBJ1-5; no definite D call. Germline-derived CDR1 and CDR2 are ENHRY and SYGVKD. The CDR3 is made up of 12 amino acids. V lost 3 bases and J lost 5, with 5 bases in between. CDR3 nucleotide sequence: TGTGCCATCAGTGACCCCGATCAGCCCCAGCATTTT. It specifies CAISDPDQPQHF.

CDR3 protein: CAWSPTGVTGNQPQHF. CDR3 DNA: TGTGCCTGGAGCCCAACAGGGGTGACGGGCAATCAGCCCCAGCATTTT. This chain links TRBV30 with TRBJ1-5; 7 nucleotides match TRBD1. The CDR3 runs to 16 residues. The germline V gene has CDR1 GTSNPN and CDR2 SVGIG (reference sequence). V dropped 3 bases and J dropped 2; count of bases not matched to a gene: 10.

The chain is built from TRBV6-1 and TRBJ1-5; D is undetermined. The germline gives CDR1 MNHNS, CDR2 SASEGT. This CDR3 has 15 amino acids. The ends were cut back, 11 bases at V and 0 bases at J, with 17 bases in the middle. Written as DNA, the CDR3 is TGTGCCGGATCCGGGAGTCCATATAGCAATCAGCCCCAGCATTTT. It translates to CAGSGSPYSNQPQHF.

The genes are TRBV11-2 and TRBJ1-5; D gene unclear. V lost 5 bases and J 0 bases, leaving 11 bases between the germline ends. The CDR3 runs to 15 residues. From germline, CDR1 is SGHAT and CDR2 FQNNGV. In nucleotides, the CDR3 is TGTGCCAGCAGCCACGAGGGCGCTAGCAATCAGCCCCAGCATTTT. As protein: CASSHEGASNQPQHF.

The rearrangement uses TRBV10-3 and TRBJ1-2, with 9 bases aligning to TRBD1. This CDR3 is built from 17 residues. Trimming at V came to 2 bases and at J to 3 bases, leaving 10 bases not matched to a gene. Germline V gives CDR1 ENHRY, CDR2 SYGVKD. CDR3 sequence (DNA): TGTGCCATCAGTGAGCCGCCCTGGACAGGGGCGGACTATGGCTACACCTTC. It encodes CAISEPPWTGADYGYTF.

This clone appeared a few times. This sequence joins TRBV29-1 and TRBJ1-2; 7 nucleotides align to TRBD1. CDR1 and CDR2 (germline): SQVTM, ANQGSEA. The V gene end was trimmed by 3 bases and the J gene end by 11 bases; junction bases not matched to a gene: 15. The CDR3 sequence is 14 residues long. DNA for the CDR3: TGCAGCGTTGATACCAGGGGGTCAGGGGGACCGTACACCTTC. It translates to CSVDTRGSGGPYTF.

CDR3 nucleotides: TGTGCCAGCAGTTCCCGCGGTGCTAATGAAAAACTGTTTTTT. Residues: CASSSRGANEKLFF. The V and J genes are TRBV6-6 and TRBJ1-4; D is undetermined. V gave up 4 bases and J gave up 3 bases, with 9 bases separating them. Germline lookup yields CDR1 MNHNY and CDR2 SVGAGI (reference sequence). The length of the CDR3 is 14 residues.

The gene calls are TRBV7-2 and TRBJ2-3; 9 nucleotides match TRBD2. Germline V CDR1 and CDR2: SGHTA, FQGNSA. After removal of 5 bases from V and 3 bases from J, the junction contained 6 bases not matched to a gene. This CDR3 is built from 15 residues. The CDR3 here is CASSARLAETDTQYF. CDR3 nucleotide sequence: TGTGCCAGCAGCGCCCGACTAGCGGAAACAGATACGCAGTATTTT.

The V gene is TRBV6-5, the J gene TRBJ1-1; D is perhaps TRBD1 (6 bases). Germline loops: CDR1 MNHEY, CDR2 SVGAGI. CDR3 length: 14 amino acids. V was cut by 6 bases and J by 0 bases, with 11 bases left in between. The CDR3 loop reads CASSEGGLNTEAFF. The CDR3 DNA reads TGTGCCAGCAGCGAGGGGGGGCTGAACACTGAAGCTTTCTTT.

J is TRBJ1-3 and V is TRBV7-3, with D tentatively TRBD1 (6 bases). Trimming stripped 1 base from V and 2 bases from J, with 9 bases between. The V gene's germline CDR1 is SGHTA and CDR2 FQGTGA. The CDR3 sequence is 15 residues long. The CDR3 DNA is TGTGCCAGCAGCTTAAACAGGGCGGCTGGAAACACCATATATTTT. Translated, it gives CASSLNRAAGNTIYF.